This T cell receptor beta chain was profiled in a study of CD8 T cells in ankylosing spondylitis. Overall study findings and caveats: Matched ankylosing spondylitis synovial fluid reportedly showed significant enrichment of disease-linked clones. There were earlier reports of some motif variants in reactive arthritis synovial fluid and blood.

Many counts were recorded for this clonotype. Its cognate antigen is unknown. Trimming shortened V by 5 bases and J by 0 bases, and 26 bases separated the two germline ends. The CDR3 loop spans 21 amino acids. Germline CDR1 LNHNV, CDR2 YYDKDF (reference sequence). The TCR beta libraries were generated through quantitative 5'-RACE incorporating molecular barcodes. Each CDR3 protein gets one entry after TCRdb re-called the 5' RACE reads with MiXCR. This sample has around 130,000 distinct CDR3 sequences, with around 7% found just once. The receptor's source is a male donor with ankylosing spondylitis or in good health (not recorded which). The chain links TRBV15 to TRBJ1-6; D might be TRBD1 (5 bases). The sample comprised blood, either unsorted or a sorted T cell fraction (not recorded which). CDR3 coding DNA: TGTGCCACCAGCGGATACACGGGGCCTCTATTCCCTAGCTCCTATAATTCACCCCTCCACTTT. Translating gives CATSGYTGPLFPSSYNSPLHF.